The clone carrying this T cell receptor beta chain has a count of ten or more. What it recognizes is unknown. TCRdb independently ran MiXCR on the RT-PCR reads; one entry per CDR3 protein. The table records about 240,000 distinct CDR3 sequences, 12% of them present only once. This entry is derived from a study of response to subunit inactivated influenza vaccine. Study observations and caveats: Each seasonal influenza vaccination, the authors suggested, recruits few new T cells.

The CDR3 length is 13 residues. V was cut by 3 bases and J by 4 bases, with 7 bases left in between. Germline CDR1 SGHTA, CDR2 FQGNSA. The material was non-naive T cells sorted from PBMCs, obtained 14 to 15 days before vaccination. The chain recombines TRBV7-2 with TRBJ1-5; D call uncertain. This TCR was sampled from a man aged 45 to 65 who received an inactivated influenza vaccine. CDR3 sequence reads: CASSFTANQPQHF. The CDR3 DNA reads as TGTGCCAGCAGCTTTACGGCTAATCAGCCCCAGCATTTT. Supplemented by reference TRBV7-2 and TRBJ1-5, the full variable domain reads GAGVSQSPSNKVTEKGKDVELRCDPISGHTALYWYRQSLGQGLEFLIYFQGNSAPDKSGLPSDRFSAERTGGSVSTLTIQRTQQEDSAVYLCASSFTANQPQHFGDGTRLSIL.